A selection of T cell receptor beta chains follows, all from one sample in a study of T cell responses to AZD1222 COVID-19 vaccine. Libraries were prepared by immunoSEQ multiplex PCR; TCRdb keeps only in-frame clonotypes and omits some of them. Counted here are roughly 100,000 clones, just under 95% occurring once; the ten biggest clones make up roughly 2.2%. Here the sequenced sample was peripheral blood, taken on day 0 of AZD1222 vaccination. The source is an adult in good health. Each CDR3 is given with its conserved first and last residue. The order of the fields is V gene, J gene, D gene, clone size, CDR3 DNA, CDR3 protein. A D gene is named only where the DNA matches it firmly. Where a row states a size, it is once, few, many or the class of an expanded clone; other rows omit it.

v_gene: TRBV6-1
j_gene: TRBJ1-6
d_gene: .
abundance: .
CDR3nt: TGTGCCAGCAGTGAATTGGGGACAACCCAGGCACCCCTCCACTTT
CDR3aa: CASSELGTTQAPLHF

v_gene: TRBV5-8
j_gene: TRBJ1-5
d_gene: .
abundance: .
CDR3nt: TGTGCCAGCAGCTTGGTCCTTGGGTTCTCGGGCAATCAGCCCCAGCATTTT
CDR3aa: CASSLVLGFSGNQPQHF

v_gene: TRBV7-3
j_gene: TRBJ1-5
d_gene: .
abundance: .
CDR3nt: TGTGCCAGCAGCATAGACAGAAATCAGCCCCAGCATTTT
CDR3aa: CASSIDRNQPQHF

v_gene: TRBV19
j_gene: TRBJ1-1
d_gene: .
abundance: .
CDR3nt: TGTGCCAGTAGTCCCAATCCGGGGACGAGCACTGAAGCTTTCTTT
CDR3aa: CASSPNPGTSTEAFF

v_gene: TRBV12-2
j_gene: TRBJ2-1
d_gene: .
abundance: .
CDR3nt: TGTGCAAGTCGCTTCGGGACTAGGGAGTACAATGAGCAGTTCTTC
CDR3aa: CASRFGTREYNEQFF

v_gene: TRBV18
j_gene: TRBJ2-5
d_gene: .
abundance: .
CDR3nt: TGTGCCAGCTCACCAATCCCCGGCCAAGAGACCCAGTACTTC
CDR3aa: CASSPIPGQETQYF

v_gene: TRBV4-2
j_gene: TRBJ2-7
d_gene: TRBD2
abundance: few
CDR3nt: TGTGCCAGCAGCCAAGATCCCGGCACTAGCGGGAGTGCCGAGCAGTACTTC
CDR3aa: CASSQDPGTSGSAEQYF

v_gene: TRBV4-1
j_gene: TRBJ1-6
d_gene: .
abundance: once
CDR3nt: TGCGCCAGCAGCCAAGAAAGACGGAGGAATTCACCCCTCCACTTT
CDR3aa: CASSQERRRNSPLHF

v_gene: TRBV5-1
j_gene: TRBJ2-7
d_gene: .
abundance: .
CDR3nt: TGCGCCAGCAGCGGGGACCACGAGCAGTGCTTC
CDR3aa: CASSGDHEQCF

v_gene: TRBV19
j_gene: TRBJ1-2
d_gene: TRBD1
abundance: .
CDR3nt: TGTGCCAGTACCCACAGGGGCAGTGGCTATGGCTACACCTTC
CDR3aa: CASTHRGSGYGYTF

v_gene: TRBV25-1
j_gene: TRBJ1-6
d_gene: .
abundance: .
CDR3nt: TGTGCCAGCAGGGGAAATTCACCCCTCCACTTT
CDR3aa: CASRGNSPLHF

v_gene: TRBV5-4
j_gene: TRBJ2-3
d_gene: TRBD2
abundance: once
CDR3nt: TGTGCCAGCAGCTTGCAGCGGGGAGGTGCAGATACGCAGTATTTT
CDR3aa: CASSLQRGGADTQYF

v_gene: TRBV5-1
j_gene: TRBJ2-1
d_gene: TRBD1
abundance: .
CDR3nt: TGCGCCCGCAGGGGGCCCGGGACAGGGGGCAATGAGCAGTTCTTC
CDR3aa: CARRGPGTGGNEQFF

v_gene: TRBV18
j_gene: TRBJ2-7
d_gene: .
abundance: .
CDR3nt: TGTGCCAGCACCGGGACTCAAAGCTCCTACGAGCAGTACTTC
CDR3aa: CASTGTQSSYEQYF

v_gene: TRBV6-2/TRBV6-3
j_gene: TRBJ1-2
d_gene: .
abundance: once
CDR3nt: TGTGCCAGCAGTCTGACAGACTATGGCTACACCTTC
CDR3aa: CASSLTDYGYTF

v_gene: TRBV27
j_gene: TRBJ1-5
d_gene: .
abundance: .
CDR3nt: TGTGCCAGCCCTTGGAGAGGGGAGAGTTTCAATCAGCCCCAGCATTTT
CDR3aa: CASPWRGESFNQPQHF

v_gene: TRBV6-5
j_gene: TRBJ2-1
d_gene: TRBD1
abundance: .
CDR3nt: TGTGCCAGCAGTAAACTACAGGGGGCGTGGAATGAGCAGTTCTTC
CDR3aa: CASSKLQGAWNEQFF

v_gene: TRBV6-5
j_gene: TRBJ2-7
d_gene: .
abundance: .
CDR3nt: TGTGCCAGCAGTTGGGGGGGGGCTTACGAGCAGTACTTC
CDR3aa: CASSWGGAYEQYF

v_gene: TRBV7-3
j_gene: TRBJ2-2
d_gene: .
abundance: .
CDR3nt: TGTGCCAGCAGCCCGGGACCCGGGGGCGCCGGGGAGCTGTTTTTT
CDR3aa: CASSPGPGGAGELFF

v_gene: TRBV11-2
j_gene: TRBJ2-7
d_gene: .
abundance: .
CDR3nt: TGTGCCAGCAGCTCTACGGAATCAGGACACTCTACAGCCTACGAGCAGTACTTC
CDR3aa: CASSSTESGHSTAYEQYF

v_gene: TRBV28
j_gene: TRBJ1-3
d_gene: TRBD1
abundance: .
CDR3nt: TGTGCCAGCAGTCCAGGGGGCAGTAGGGCTGGAAACACCATATATTTT
CDR3aa: CASSPGGSRAGNTIYF

v_gene: TRBV18
j_gene: TRBJ1-2
d_gene: .
abundance: .
CDR3nt: TGTGCCAGCTCACAGGACCTCTCTAACTATGGCTACACCTTC
CDR3aa: CASSQDLSNYGYTF

v_gene: TRBV18
j_gene: TRBJ1-3
d_gene: .
abundance: few
CDR3nt: TGTGCCAGCTCACCAATCGGGGGGCGCGCGTTCTTGGACTCTGGAAACACCATATATTTT
CDR3aa: CASSPIGGRAFLDSGNTIYF

v_gene: TRBV6-5
j_gene: TRBJ2-1
d_gene: .
abundance: .
CDR3nt: TGTGCCAGCAGTTTATATAGTCCGGACTACAATGAGCAGTTCTTC
CDR3aa: CASSLYSPDYNEQFF

v_gene: TRBV12-3/TRBV12-4
j_gene: TRBJ1-5
d_gene: .
abundance: .
CDR3nt: TGTGCCAGCAGTTTTAGAAGGCTGGGGCAGCATTTT
CDR3aa: CASSFRRLGQHF

v_gene: TRBV24-1
j_gene: TRBJ2-1
d_gene: TRBD1
abundance: once
CDR3nt: TGTGCCACCAGTGATTTTAGGGACAGGGGGATCAATGAGCAGTTCTTC
CDR3aa: CATSDFRDRGINEQFF

v_gene: TRBV5-5
j_gene: TRBJ2-4
d_gene: TRBD1
abundance: .
CDR3nt: TGTGCCAGCACCCCACCGGGACAGGTGGGGATAGCCAAAAACATTCAGTACTTC
CDR3aa: CASTPPGQVGIAKNIQYF

v_gene: TRBV11-2
j_gene: TRBJ2-7
d_gene: TRBD1
abundance: .
CDR3nt: TGTGCCAGCAGCTCCGGGACAGGCTACGAGCAGTACTTC
CDR3aa: CASSSGTGYEQYF

v_gene: TRBV10-1
j_gene: TRBJ2-7
d_gene: .
abundance: .
CDR3nt: TGCGCCAGCAGTGAGTCTTTGGCTTCCTACGAGCAGTACTTC
CDR3aa: CASSESLASYEQYF

v_gene: TRBV28
j_gene: TRBJ2-7
d_gene: .
abundance: .
CDR3nt: TGTGCCAGCAGTTTTAATACGGGCTCCTACGAGCAGTACTTC
CDR3aa: CASSFNTGSYEQYF

v_gene: TRBV5-6
j_gene: TRBJ1-1
d_gene: .
abundance: .
CDR3nt: TGTGCCAGCAGCTTGGGTCGGGACACTGAAGCTTTCTTT
CDR3aa: CASSLGRDTEAFF

v_gene: TRBV6-1
j_gene: TRBJ2-6
d_gene: .
abundance: .
CDR3nt: TGTGCCAGCAGGAAGACAGGCTCTGGGGCCAACGTCCTGACTTTC
CDR3aa: CASRKTGSGANVLTF

v_gene: TRBV7-3
j_gene: TRBJ2-1
d_gene: .
abundance: .
CDR3nt: TGTGCCAGCAGCTCCTCGGGGCATGAGCAGTTCTTC
CDR3aa: CASSSSGHEQFF

v_gene: TRBV14
j_gene: TRBJ1-4
d_gene: .
abundance: once
CDR3nt: TGTGCCAGCAGCCAAGCGGGGACTAATGAAAAACTGTTTTTT
CDR3aa: CASSQAGTNEKLFF

v_gene: TRBV11-2
j_gene: TRBJ2-2
d_gene: .
abundance: .
CDR3nt: TGTGCCAGCACCTTAACGACCCAGAACACCGGGGAGCTGTTTTTT
CDR3aa: CASTLTTQNTGELFF

v_gene: TRBV10-3
j_gene: TRBJ2-7
d_gene: .
abundance: .
CDR3nt: TGTGCCATCAGTGGGACAGATGATTTATCCTACGAGCAGTACTTC
CDR3aa: CAISGTDDLSYEQYF

v_gene: TRBV7-9
j_gene: TRBJ1-2
d_gene: .
abundance: .
CDR3nt: TGTGCCAGCAGTTCAGACGTGCCCGGTAGCACCTTC
CDR3aa: CASSSDVPGSTF

v_gene: TRBV7-2
j_gene: TRBJ1-3
d_gene: TRBD1
abundance: .
CDR3nt: TGTGCCAGCAGCTGGGACAGGGAAAACTCTGGAAACACCATATATTTT
CDR3aa: CASSWDRENSGNTIYF

v_gene: TRBV23-1
j_gene: TRBJ1-6
d_gene: .
abundance: .
CDR3nt: TGCGCCAGCAGTCAATCGCGGGGTAACCTGAAATTCACCCTCCACTTT
CDR3aa: CASSQSRGNLKFTLHF

v_gene: TRBV5-6
j_gene: TRBJ1-5
d_gene: .
abundance: .
CDR3nt: TGTGCCAGCAGCTTGTTTGAGGGGTTGCAGCCCCAGCATTTT
CDR3aa: CASSLFEGLQPQHF

v_gene: TRBV9
j_gene: TRBJ1-5
d_gene: .
abundance: .
CDR3nt: TGTGCCAGCAGCGTTGGGGTCTATAGCAATCAGCCCCAGCATTTT
CDR3aa: CASSVGVYSNQPQHF

v_gene: TRBV27
j_gene: TRBJ2-7
d_gene: TRBD2
abundance: many
CDR3nt: TGTGCCAGCAGTCCCTCGGGAGGGGGGGGTTTCTACGAGCAGTACTTC
CDR3aa: CASSPSGGGGFYEQYF

v_gene: TRBV19
j_gene: TRBJ1-3
d_gene: .
abundance: .
CDR3nt: TGTGCCACCAAAGGTCCTGGAAACACCATATATTTT
CDR3aa: CATKGPGNTIYF

v_gene: TRBV2
j_gene: TRBJ1-1
d_gene: .
abundance: .
CDR3nt: TGTGCCAGCAGGGCCAGGGAGGACACTGAAGCTTTCTTT
CDR3aa: CASRAREDTEAFF

v_gene: TRBV30
j_gene: TRBJ2-1
d_gene: .
abundance: .
CDR3nt: TGTGCCTGGAACGACCAGAATGAGCAGTTCTTC
CDR3aa: CAWNDQNEQFF

v_gene: TRBV5-4
j_gene: TRBJ2-4
d_gene: .
abundance: .
CDR3nt: TGTGCCAGCAGCTTGCGAGGGCGGTTTGGCATAAACATTCAGTACTTC
CDR3aa: CASSLRGRFGINIQYF

v_gene: TRBV5-8
j_gene: TRBJ1-2
d_gene: .
abundance: .
CDR3nt: TGTGCCAGCAGCCTACGAGAAGCTACAGTTGGCGGCTACACCTTC
CDR3aa: CASSLREATVGGYTF

v_gene: TRBV19
j_gene: TRBJ1-5
d_gene: TRBD1
abundance: .
CDR3nt: TGTGCCAGTAGTATCTGGACAGGGCGCAATCAGCCCCAGCATTTT
CDR3aa: CASSIWTGRNQPQHF

v_gene: TRBV6-6
j_gene: TRBJ1-2
d_gene: .
abundance: once
CDR3nt: TGTGCCAGCAACCCTCCCGGGAGCCCGGATTACTATGGCTACACCTTC
CDR3aa: CASNPPGSPDYYGYTF

v_gene: TRBV30
j_gene: TRBJ1-5
d_gene: .
abundance: once
CDR3nt: TGTGCCTGGAGTGTAGAAGGCCTCCTCCCTAGGTCGCATAGCAATCAGCCCCAGCATTTT
CDR3aa: CAWSVEGLLPRSHSNQPQHF

v_gene: TRBV19
j_gene: TRBJ1-1
d_gene: .
abundance: .
CDR3nt: TGTGCCAGTAGTATCCAGGGTACAACTGAAGCTTTCTTT
CDR3aa: CASSIQGTTEAFF

v_gene: TRBV11-3
j_gene: TRBJ1-3
d_gene: .
abundance: .
CDR3nt: TGTGCCAGCAGCTTAGTTGGTCTCCTGGGGGACACCATATATTTT
CDR3aa: CASSLVGLLGDTIYF